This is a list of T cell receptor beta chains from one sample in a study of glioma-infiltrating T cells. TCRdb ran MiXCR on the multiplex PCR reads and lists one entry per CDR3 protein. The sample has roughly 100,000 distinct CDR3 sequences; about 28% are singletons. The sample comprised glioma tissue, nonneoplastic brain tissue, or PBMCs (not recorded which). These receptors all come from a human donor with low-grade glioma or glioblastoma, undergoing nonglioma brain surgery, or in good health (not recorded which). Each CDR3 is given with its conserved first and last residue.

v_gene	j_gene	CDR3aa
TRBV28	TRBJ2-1	CASRGTSGGDYEQFF
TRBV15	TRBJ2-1	CATSRLLGQGRVSYNEQFF
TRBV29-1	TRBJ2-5	CSVGPEETQYF
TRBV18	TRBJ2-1	CASSPRSGGGNEQFF
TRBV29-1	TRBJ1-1	CSVIDGANTEAFF
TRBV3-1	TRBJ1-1	CASSQTSNTEAFF
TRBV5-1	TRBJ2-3	CASSLSENLADTQYF
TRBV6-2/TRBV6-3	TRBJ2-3	CGSSLGGAKDTQYF
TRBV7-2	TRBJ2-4	CASSPLQGSIQYF
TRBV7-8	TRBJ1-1	CASSLAGASEAFF
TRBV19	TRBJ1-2	CASSMGHPTGGHTF
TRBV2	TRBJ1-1	CASKRQGRNTEAFF
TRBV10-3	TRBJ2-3	CAISESVGSDTQYF
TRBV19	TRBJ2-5	CASSIDRGLETQYF
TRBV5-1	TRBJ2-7	CASSGETSYEQYF
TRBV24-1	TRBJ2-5	CATSDWAGPETQYF
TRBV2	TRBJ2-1	CASSYGQYEQFF
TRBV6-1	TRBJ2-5	CATGRSQETQYF
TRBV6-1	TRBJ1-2	CASMAGTAPFNYGYTF
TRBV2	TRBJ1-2	CASSEEGVSGYTF
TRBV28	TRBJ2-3	CASSSGGSTGTQYF
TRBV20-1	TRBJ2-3	CSARVWTDTQYF
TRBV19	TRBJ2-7	CASSTDSSYYEQYF
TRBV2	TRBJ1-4	CASRSWGQIEKLFF
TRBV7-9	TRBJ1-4	CASSLTPPNEKLFF
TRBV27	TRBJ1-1	CASSLRGQRNTEAFF
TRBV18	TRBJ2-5	CASSATRVETQYF
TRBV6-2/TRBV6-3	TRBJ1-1	CASSYEGRISEAFF
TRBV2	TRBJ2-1	CASRRRDEQFF
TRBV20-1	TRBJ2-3	CSAKQGGTDTQYF
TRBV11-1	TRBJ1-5	CASSNAGLDQPQHF
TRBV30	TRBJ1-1	CAWSRQGEAFF
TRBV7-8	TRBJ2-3	CASSLGLAGTSTDTQYF
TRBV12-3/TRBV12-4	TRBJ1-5	CASREGLQPQHF
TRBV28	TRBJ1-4	CASSFEEKLFF
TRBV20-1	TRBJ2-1	CSARPSGGAHEQFF
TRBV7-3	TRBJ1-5	CASSPEQLTVQPQHF
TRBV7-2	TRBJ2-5	CASSRPETSGGEETQYF
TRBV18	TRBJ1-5	CASSPGGQGHQPQHF
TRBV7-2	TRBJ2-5	CASSFQGARKETQYF
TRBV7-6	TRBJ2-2	CASSLSTGLVGELFF
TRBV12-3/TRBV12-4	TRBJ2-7	CASSLQALGPYEQYF
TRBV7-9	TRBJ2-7	CASSFATPREQYF
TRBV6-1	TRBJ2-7	CASSSGSYEQYF
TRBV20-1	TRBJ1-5	CSASRHSNQPQHF
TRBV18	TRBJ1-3	CASSPGISGNTIYF
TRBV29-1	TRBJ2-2	CSVGHFDKGGELFF
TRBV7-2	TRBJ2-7	CASSPGAGPYEQYF
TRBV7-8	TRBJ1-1	CASSLYQGDTEAFF
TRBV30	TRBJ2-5	CAWSVRQKETQYF
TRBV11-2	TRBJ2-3	CASSTPGIDTQYF